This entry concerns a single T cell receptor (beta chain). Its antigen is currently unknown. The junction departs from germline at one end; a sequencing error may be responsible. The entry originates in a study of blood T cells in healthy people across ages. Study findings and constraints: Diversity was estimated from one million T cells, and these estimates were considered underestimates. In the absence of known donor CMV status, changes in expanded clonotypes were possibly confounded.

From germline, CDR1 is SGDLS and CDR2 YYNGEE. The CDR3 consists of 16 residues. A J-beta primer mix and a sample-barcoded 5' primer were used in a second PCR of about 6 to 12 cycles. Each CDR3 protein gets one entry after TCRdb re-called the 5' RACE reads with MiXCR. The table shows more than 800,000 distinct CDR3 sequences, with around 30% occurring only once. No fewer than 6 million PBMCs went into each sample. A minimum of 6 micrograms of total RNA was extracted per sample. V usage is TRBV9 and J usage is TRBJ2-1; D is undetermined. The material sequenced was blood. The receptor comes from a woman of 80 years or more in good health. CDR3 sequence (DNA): TGTGCCAGCAGCGTAGAAAGTAGACTCTCCCACAATGAGCAGTTCTTC. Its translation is CASSVESRLSHNEQFF.